This T cell receptor (beta chain) was sequenced during a study of blood T cell repertoires in COVID-19. In the study overall: Material from acute and convalescent COVID-19 was sourced from the United States, Italy and Spain. Nucleic acid was either cDNA or gDNA, and it came from T cells, B-cell-depleted T cells, or PBMCs.

Some clones are missing from TCRdb's copy, which holds only in-frame ones; the method was immunoSEQ multiplex PCR. The sample yields 35,000 to 45,000 clones, more than 60% seen once. Deletions cut 3 bases from V and 6 bases from J, with 13 bases between. The CDR3 sequence is 14 residues long. CDR1 LGHNA and CDR2 YSLEER come from the germline V gene. Sample: peripheral blood. This rearrangement joins TRBV4-3 to TRBJ2-3; D unresolved. The source of this sequence is a woman in her 70s with acute or convalescent COVID-19. In DNA form, the CDR3 reads TGCGCCAGCAGCCAGAGGAACTTTGGGGATACGCAGTATTTT. Translated, it gives CASSQRNFGDTQYF.